Each of the 19 T cell receptor beta chains below was sequenced from the same sample in a study of identifying expanded T cells in peripheral blood. Clones were sequenced by immunoSEQ multiplex PCR, and TCRdb holds only the in-frame ones, with some missing. The sample consists of some 120,000 clones, around four fifths of them appearing once. The specimen was blood. All receptors derive from a person aged 18-69 years in good health.

The chain recombines TRBV27 with TRBJ2-6; D perhaps matches TRBD2 (6 bases). Trimming shortened V by 3 bases and J by 4 bases, and 10 bases separated the two germline ends. Per the germline V gene, CDR1 is MNHEY and CDR2 is SMNVEV (reference sequence). The CDR3 sequence is 15 residues long. The chain's CDR3 is CASSFSGSGANVLTF. CDR3 DNA sequence: TGTGCCAGCAGTTTTTCCGGGAGCGGGGCCAACGTCCTGACTTTC.

The chain links TRBV2 to TRBJ1-1; 8 bases align to TRBD1. The V gene end was trimmed by 6 bases and the J gene end by 4 bases; junction bases not matched to a gene: 7. The CDR3 is made up of 14 amino acids. Germline CDR1 and CDR2: SNHLY and FYNNEI. The CDR3 loop reads CASRLYGTGTEAFF. The CDR3 DNA follows: TGTGCCAGCAGATTGTACGGGACAGGCACTGAAGCTTTCTTT.

The gene calls are TRBV5-5 and TRBJ1-5, with 8 bases lining up with TRBD1. Germline trimming cut 1 base from V and 5 bases from J; bases unmatched to any gene: 2. The CDR3 has 14 amino acids. The germline V gene encodes CDR1 SGHKS and CDR2 YYEKEE (reference sequence). The CDR3 region has the DNA TGTGCCAGCAGCTTGCAGGGGGCGCATCAGCCCCAGCATTTT. As protein: CASSLQGAHQPQHF. Together with reference TRBV5-5 and TRBJ1-5, the CDR3 gives the full variable domain: DAGVTQSPTHLIKTRGQQVTLRCSPISGHKSVSWYQQVLGQGPQFIFQYYEKEERGRGNFPDRFSARQFPNYSSELNVNALLLGDSALYLCASSLQGAHQPQHFGDGTRLSIL.

The CDR3 DNA is TGTGCCAGCAGCTTAGGACTAGCCAATTACGAGCAGTACTTC. Protein sequence: CASSLGLANYEQYF. The chain uses TRBV7-6 and TRBJ2-7, with 7 positions matching TRBD2. The CDR3 runs 14 residues. Trimming at V came to 1 base and at J to 4 bases, leaving 4 bases not matched to a gene. The germline V gene encodes CDR1 SGHVS and CDR2 FNYEAQ.

This chain joins TRBV4-3 and TRBJ1-2; D not certain. The V end lost 4 bases, the J end lost 6 bases, and 24 bases lay between the germline ends. The CDR3 totals 17 residues. Germline-derived CDR1 and CDR2 are LGHNA and YSLEER. The DNA of the CDR3 is TGCGCCAGCAGCCCTACCTCTGGTGATGTTGTAGTGGATGGCTACACCTTC. Amino acids: CASSPTSGDVVVDGYTF.

This chain joins TRBV18 and TRBJ1-4, with TRBD1 as a possible D gene (5 bases). Germline CDR1 reads KGHSH; CDR2 reads LQKENI. The CDR3 covers 17 residues. Trimming removed 1 base at V and 0 bases at J, with 12 bases between. The CDR3 loop is CASSPRGKETTNEKLFF. The CDR3 nucleotides read TGTGCCAGCTCACCACGGGGGAAGGAGACAACTAATGAAAAACTGTTTTTT.

The CDR3 sequence: CASSPSGTYNSPLHF. CDR3 DNA sequence: TGTGCCAGCAGCCCTTCGGGGACCTATAATTCACCCCTCCACTTT. The rearrangement joins TRBV11-3 to TRBJ1-6; D not certain. The germline V gene encodes CDR1 SGHNT and CDR2 YENEEA. This CDR3 has 15 amino acids. Trimming pared 5 bases from V and 2 bases from J, leaving 10 bases between.

This rearrangement joins TRBV6-5 to TRBJ2-7; D unclear. Germline assignment: CDR1 MNHEY and CDR2 SVGAGI. This CDR3 contains 13 residues. The V gene lost 0 bases and the J gene lost 6 bases, with 9 bases spanning the gap. The CDR3 sequence: CASSYSGASEQYF. The CDR3 DNA is TGTGCCAGCAGTTACTCGGGTGCTAGCGAGCAGTACTTC.

The chain employs TRBV7-2 and TRBJ1-2; TRBD1 matches 7 bases. The V gene's germline CDR1 is SGHTA and CDR2 FQGNSA. Trimming took 6 bases from V and 3 from J; bases not matched to a gene: 7. The CDR3 has 14 amino acids. In DNA form, the CDR3 reads TGTGCCAGCAGGCGGGACAGAAGAGACTATGGCTACACCTTC. Protein sequence: CASRRDRRDYGYTF.

V gene TRBV27 combines with J gene TRBJ1-1; no clear D. CDR1 and CDR2 from the germline V gene are MNHEY and SMNVEV (reference sequence). The V gene lost 6 bases and the J gene lost 2 bases, with 7 bases spanning the gap. This CDR3 is 12 amino acids long. In nucleotides, the CDR3 is TGTGCCAGCAGGATGGGCAACACTGAAGCTTTCTTT. It codes for CASRMGNTEAFF.

The chain combines TRBV6-6 with TRBJ1-5; D uncertain. CDR3 length equals 13 residues. The germline V gene has CDR1 MNHNY and CDR2 SVGAGI (reference sequence). The V gene lost 6 bases and the J gene lost 9 bases, with 15 bases spanning the gap. The CDR3 is CASRDPTFWPQHF. CDR3 DNA: TGTGCCAGCAGAGACCCCACGTTCTGGCCCCAGCATTTT.

The rearrangement joins TRBV30 to TRBJ1-1; D is unclear. The CDR3 is 15 amino acids. V was cut by 7 bases and J by 2 bases, with 20 bases left in between. Germline CDR1 and CDR2: GTSNPN and SVGIG (reference sequence). CDR3 nucleotide sequence: TGTGCCTTACCAAAGGGAGGAACCGTTAACACTGAAGCTTTCTTT. This sequence encodes CALPKGGTVNTEAFF.

The V and J genes are TRBV5-4 and TRBJ1-1; unclear D gene. The CDR3 runs 17 residues. V was pared by 0 bases and J by 0 bases, with 15 bases between. The germline CDR1 and CDR2 sequences are SGHNT and YYREEE (reference sequence). The CDR3 bases are TGTGCCAGCAGCTTGGCCGTGCTTGGGATATTGAACACTGAAGCTTTCTTT. Translation: CASSLAVLGILNTEAFF.

The rearrangement links TRBV30 to TRBJ1-4; D uncertain. Germline V gene lookup returns CDR1 GTSNPN and CDR2 SVGIG (reference sequence). The CDR3 runs to 11 residues. The V and J ends lost 5 bases and 3 bases respectively, with 4 bases between them. The chain's CDR3 is CAWDSNEKLFF. The CDR3 bases are TGTGCCTGGGACTCTAATGAAAAACTGTTTTTT.

The J gene is TRBJ2-1, the V gene TRBV18; 9 bases align to TRBD1. The ends lost 2 bases at V and 4 bases at J; junction bases unmatched: 3. Germline V gene sequence: CDR1 KGHSH, CDR2 LQKENI. The CDR3 loop spans 15 amino acids. Here the CDR3 reads CASSPGTGIYNEQFF. The CDR3 DNA follows: TGTGCCAGCTCACCAGGGACAGGGATATACAATGAGCAGTTCTTC.

This chain joins TRBV6-5 and TRBJ2-7; 10 nucleotides align to TRBD1. Germline V gene lookup returns CDR1 MNHEY and CDR2 SVGAGI. V shed 5 bases, J shed 7 bases, and the junction held 8 bases outside the gene matches. This CDR3 spans 14 amino acids. CDR3 DNA sequence: TGTGCCAGCAGTGCACCGGGACAGGGGACAGAGCAGTACTTC. This encodes CASSAPGQGTEQYF.

This rearrangement joins TRBV2 to TRBJ2-5; tentatively, D is TRBD1 (5 bases). The CDR3 extends over 15 amino acids. CDR1 is SNHLY, CDR2 FYNNEI, per germline. The V end was cut by 4 bases, the J end by 5 bases, with 17 bases between. The CDR3 DNA reads TGTGCCAGCAGTGGGCAGGGCGCGAACACGGAGACCCAGTACTTC. It codes for CASSGQGANTETQYF.

V usage is TRBV27 and J usage is TRBJ1-3; D possibly corresponds to TRBD1 (5 bases). This CDR3 is 14 amino acids long. V dropped 2 bases and J dropped 2 bases, with 7 bases sitting between them. Per germline, CDR1 MNHEY and CDR2 SMNVEV (reference sequence). The CDR3 nucleotides read TGTGCCAGCAGTTTACGCAGGGCTGGAAACACCATATATTTT. Its translation is CASSLRRAGNTIYF.

This clone has only one observation. The V call is TRBV29-1, the J call TRBJ2-7; TRBD1 aligns across 8 bases. After removal of 1 base from V and 5 bases from J, the junction contained 7 bases not matched to a gene. Germline V gene sequence: CDR1 SQVTM, CDR2 ANQGSEA. The CDR3 consists of 14 residues. The CDR3 protein is CSVEAWSGGHEQYF. CDR3 nucleotides: TGCAGCGTTGAAGCTTGGTCAGGGGGCCACGAGCAGTACTTC.